This T cell receptor beta chain was found in a study of blood T cell repertoires in COVID-19. Study-wide background: From the United States, Italy and Spain came samples of acute and convalescent COVID-19. PBMCs, B-cell-depleted T cells, or T cells were the source of the cDNA or gDNA that made up the material.

Original analysis: Reference gene primer amplification gave estimated nucleated cell counts. Profiling relied on immunoSEQ multiplex PCR, and the TCRdb table lists in-frame clones only, not all of them. V, J and clone size reflect that table, while D and trimming were determined from the DNA. This sample yields about 21,000 clones, of which around three quarters are seen a single time; around 13% belongs to the top ten. Sequencing used peripheral blood. The source is a man aged 55 to 70 with active COVID-19.

In nucleotides, the CDR3 is TGTGCCAGCAGCGTTTCCGGGACAGACCACTACGAGCAGTACTTC. This codes for CASSVSGTDHYEQYF. The V and J genes are TRBV9 and TRBJ2-7, with TRBD1 identical over 7 bases. Germline V gene data show CDR1 as SGDLS and CDR2 as YYNGEE. V gave up 2 bases and J gave up 3 bases; unmatched junction bases: 8. The CDR3 is 15 amino acids.